This entry is about one TCR beta chain. Compared with germline, one end of the junction differs, possibly owing to a read error. Total RNA, at least 5.5 micrograms per sample, came from PBMCs. A sample-barcoded 5' primer and a J-beta primer mix were used in a second PCR of about 6 to 12 cycles. With 12 random nucleotides, a template-switch adaptor tagged each individual cDNA molecule. Using its own MiXCR run on the 5' RACE reads, TCRdb lists one record per CDR3 protein. Among fewer than 800,000 distinct CDR3 sequences listed, about a third were seen once. The data belong to a study of blood T cells in healthy people across ages. The CDR3 is 16 residues long. Germline CDR1 reads SGHTA; CDR2 reads FQGTGA.

The J gene is TRBJ2-3, the V gene TRBV7-3; 9 positions agree with TRBD2. The specimen sequenced was blood. This sequence originates from an elderly woman in good health. The CDR3 sequence is CATHRVAGGPPDAQYF. The CDR3 nucleotides are TGTGCCACACACAGGGTGGCGGGGGGGCCGCCAGATGCGCAGTATTTT.